The 15 T cell receptor beta chains below were found in one sample sequenced in a study of molecular identifiers for immune sequencing clone quantification. TCRdb re-analysed the PCR reads in MiXCR, keeping a single row per CDR3 protein. The top ten clones hold 0.85% of a sample with some 650,000 distinct CDR3 sequences, about 20% of them seen once. Sequencing input: naive CD8+ T cells from blood, with Jurkat cell RNA spiked in. As for subset: FACS-sorted CD8+CD4-CCR7+CD45RA+ naive T cells. These TCRs come from a human donor in good health. Some libraries in this study had Jurkat cell RNA spiked in.

The rearrangement joins TRBV30 to TRBJ1-6; D is ambiguous. This CDR3 is 13 amino acids long. V dropped 5 bases and J dropped 8 bases, with 13 bases sitting between them. From germline, CDR1 is GTSNPN and CDR2 SVGIG (reference sequence). In nucleotides, the CDR3 is TGTGCCTGGTCGGTAGTCGGGGATTCACCCCTCCACTTT. It codes for CAWSVVGDSPLHF.

This clonotype was seen repeatedly, ten times or more. The chain links TRBV20-1 to TRBJ2-7, with D perhaps TRBD2 (6 bases). Trimming pared 6 bases from V and 3 bases from J, leaving 21 bases between. Germline loops: CDR1 DFQATT, CDR2 SNEGSKA (reference sequence). The CDR3 runs 15 residues. CDR3 loop: CSAPAGRAWVYEQYF. The CDR3 nucleotides read TGCAGTGCCCCTGCGGGAAGAGCTTGGGTCTACGAGCAGTACTTC.

This clonotype has a count of ten or more. In DNA form, the CDR3 reads TGCGCCAGCAGCGGATGGACAGGGGGCACCTACGAGCAGTACTTC. Translation gives CASSGWTGGTYEQYF. This chain joins TRBV5-1 and TRBJ2-7; 11 positions agree with TRBD1. V trimming: 4 bases; J trimming: 2 bases; junction bases outside the gene matches: 5. This CDR3 comprises 15 residues. Germline CDR1 reads SGHRS; CDR2 reads YFSETQ.

In this sample, this clonotype turned up many times. The V and J genes are TRBV12-5 and TRBJ2-7; TRBD2 matches at 11 bases. The CDR3 totals 14 residues. J was trimmed by 4 bases and V by 7 bases; bases with no gene match: 6. The germline V gene has CDR1 LGHNT and CDR2 FRNRAP. The DNA for the CDR3 is TGTGCTAGTGCCCAGACTAGCGGGGATTACGAGCAGTACTTC. As protein: CASAQTSGDYEQYF.

This clonotype was seen repeatedly, ten times or more. V and J are TRBV4-3 and TRBJ2-1, with a possible D match to TRBD2 (5 bases). Trimming shortened V by 3 bases and J by 0 bases, and 15 bases separated the two germline ends. The CDR3 is made up of 17 amino acids. The germline gives CDR1 LGHNA, CDR2 YSLEER. CDR3 coding DNA: TGCGCCAGCAGCCATGGACTCGCGGTGAGCTCCTACAATGAGCAGTTCTTC. It specifies CASSHGLAVSSYNEQFF.

The chain uses TRBV2 and TRBJ2-4, with TRBD2 matching over 7 bases. The CDR3 runs 14 residues. V was clipped by 10 bases and J by 6 bases; unmatched bases: 12. CDR1 SNHLY and CDR2 FYNNEI come from the germline V gene. The CDR3: CANLPPGGGNIQYF. The DNA of the CDR3 is TGTGCCAACCTGCCACCCGGCGGGGGAAACATTCAGTACTTC. The full variable domain, completed using reference TRBV2 and TRBJ2-4, is EPEVTQTPSHQVTQMGQEVILRCVPISNHLYFYWYRQILGQKVEFLVSFYNNEISEKSEIFDDQFSVERPDGSNFTLKIRSTKLEDSAMYFCANLPPGGGNIQYFGAGTRLSVL.

This clonotype occurred many times. The chain combines TRBV4-1 with TRBJ1-1; a possible D gene is TRBD1 (6 bases). Germline values: CDR1 MGHRA, CDR2 YSYEKL. V was cut by 1 base and J by 3 bases, with 15 bases left in between. The CDR3 contains 16 residues. The CDR3 sequence is CASSQGGARMDTEAFF. The CDR3 coding sequence is TGCGCCAGCAGCCAAGGGGGGGCGCGGATGGACACTGAAGCTTTCTTT.

This clonotype was seen ten or more times. The chain employs TRBV6-1 and TRBJ2-7; D ambiguous. Trimming stripped 2 bases from V and 3 bases from J, with 5 bases between. CDR1 is MNHNS and CDR2 is SASEGT in the germline V gene. This CDR3 is built from 12 residues. The CDR3 nucleotides are TGTGCCAGCAGTGAATTTGACTACGAGCAGTACTTC. Translated, it gives CASSEFDYEQYF.

In regard to this clonotype: This may come from a read error, since a much larger clone is one base off. The chain carries TRBV4-1 and TRBJ2-7; no clear D. The CDR3 is 11 amino acids. Germline CDR1 MGHRA, CDR2 YSYEKL. The CDR3 region has the DNA TGCGCCAGCAGCCAAGAAAGCGAGCGGTACTTC. Protein: CASSQESERYF.

The V call is TRBV20-1, the J call TRBJ2-1; D gene uncertain. CDR1 is DFQATT, CDR2 SNEGSKA, per germline (reference sequence). The CDR3 is made up of 13 amino acids. Trimming left V 5 bases short and J 0 bases short, with 8 bases between. CDR3 sequence (DNA): TGCAGTGCTCACTTGAGCTCCTACAATGAGCAGTTCTTC. It translates to CSAHLSSYNEQFF.

This clonotype has a count of ten or more. The genes are TRBV4-1 and TRBJ2-7; 7 bases line up with TRBD1. Losses at the gene ends were 4 bases for V and 2 bases for J; bases not matched to a gene: 8. Germline values: CDR1 MGHRA, CDR2 YSYEKL. The CDR3 loop spans 15 amino acids. CDR3 in amino acids: CASSRDPGQTYEQYF. CDR3 nucleotide sequence: TGCGCCAGCAGCCGGGACCCGGGACAGACCTACGAGCAGTACTTC.

This chain joins TRBV6-5 and TRBJ2-1; 7 positions match TRBD2. The CDR3 is made up of 13 amino acids. CDR1 and CDR2 from the germline V gene are MNHEY and SVGAGI. V gave up 8 bases and J gave up 4 bases; unmatched junction bases: 5. The CDR3: CASGRGGYNEQFF. In DNA form, the CDR3 reads TGTGCCAGCGGGCGGGGAGGGTACAATGAGCAGTTCTTC.

Remarks on this clonotype: This may be a read error: a much more frequent sequence differs by one nucleotide. The gene calls are TRBV12-3 or TRBV12-4 and TRBJ2-1; the D is unclear. Trimming removed 10 bases at V and 8 bases at J, with 12 bases between. This CDR3 comprises 11 residues. The CDR3 DNA sequence: TGTGCCATCTTGCATTACGATGAGCAGTTCTTC. Its translation is CAILHYDEQFF.

The chain employs TRBV14 and TRBJ2-5, with D possibly TRBD2 on 5 matching bases. The CDR3 length is 15 residues. CDR1 and CDR2 (germline): SGHDN, FVKESK. V gave up 3 bases and J gave up 5 bases, with 16 bases separating them. The CDR3 DNA sequence: TGTGCCAGCAGCCAGAGAGGCCTAGCTTGGGAGACCCAGTACTTC. Translating gives CASSQRGLAWETQYF.

The sample holds a few counts of this clonotype. The V gene is TRBV5-6, the J gene TRBJ2-7; TRBD1 matches 7 bases. In germline, CDR1 is SGHDT, CDR2 YYEEEE. V dropped 2 bases and J dropped 1; count of bases not matched to a gene: 6. The CDR3 runs 15 residues. CDR3 amino acids: CASSFTGVLSYEQYF. Written as DNA, the CDR3 is TGTGCCAGCAGCTTCACAGGGGTCCTATCCTACGAGCAGTACTTC. The variable domain in full, with the rest retrieved from reference TRBV5-6 and TRBJ2-7, is DAGVTQSPTHLIKTRGQQVTLRCSPKSGHDTVSWYQQALGQGPQFIFQYYEEEERQRGNFPDRFSGHQFPNYSSELNVNALLLGDSALYLCASSFTGVLSYEQYFGPGTRLTVT.